This passage covers 24 T cell receptor beta chains from one sample sequenced in a study of blood T cell repertoires in COVID-19. Generated by immunoSEQ multiplex PCR, the TCRdb table keeps only in-frame clones and is missing some. The table has about 280,000 clones, almost 85% seen once. The sample was peripheral blood. The receptors were gathered from a man in his fifties with active or convalescent COVID-19.

V gene TRBV4-1 combines with J gene TRBJ2-5; 16 nucleotides line up with TRBD2. The CDR3 loop spans 19 amino acids. Germline loops: CDR1 MGHRA, CDR2 YSYEKL. V trimming: 4 bases; J trimming: 5 bases; junction bases outside the gene matches: 13. The CDR3 loop is CASSRTAGLAGGQRETQYF. The DNA of the CDR3 is TGCGCCAGCAGCCGAACGGCGGGACTAGCGGGAGGGCAGCGGGAGACCCAGTACTTC.

The rearrangement links TRBV18 to TRBJ1-1, with D tentatively TRBD1 (6 bases). Trimming took 6 bases from V and 0 from J, leaving 8 bases between them. CDR3 length: 13 amino acids. CDR1 is KGHSH and CDR2 is LQKENI in the germline V gene. The CDR3 region is CASSRTVNTEAFF. The CDR3 DNA reads TGTGCCAGCTCGCGGACAGTGAACACTGAAGCTTTCTTT.

This clone was detected once. This rearrangement joins TRBV19 to TRBJ1-5; the D is unclear. The CDR3 is 12 residues long. Germline CDR1 and CDR2: LNHDA and SQIVND (reference sequence). V was shortened by 6 bases and J by 1 base, with 4 bases between the two germline ends. CDR3 nucleotide sequence: TGTGCCAGTAGCCCAAGCAATCAGCCCCAGCATTTT. Translated: CASSPSNQPQHF.

The chain combines TRBV7-9 with TRBJ2-7; 8 bases agree with TRBD1. The CDR3 length is 14 residues. Germline V lookup: CDR1 SEHNR, CDR2 FQNEAQ (reference sequence). V was clipped by 5 bases and J by 5 bases; unmatched bases: 8. CDR3 DNA sequence: TGTGCCAGCAGCACGTGGACAGGGTTCGACGAGCAGTACTTC. This sequence encodes CASSTWTGFDEQYF.

This rearrangement joins TRBV14 to TRBJ2-5; 7 positions match TRBD1. The germline V gene encodes CDR1 SGHDN and CDR2 FVKESK. The CDR3 length is 13 residues. The trim removed 5 bases at V and 4 bases at J, leaving 4 bases unmatched. The chain's CDR3 is CASSYRGGETQYF. Written as DNA, the CDR3 is TGTGCCAGCAGCTACAGGGGCGGAGAGACCCAGTACTTC.

V gene TRBV6-6 combines with J gene TRBJ2-5; TRBD2 might be the D (5 bases). This CDR3 region has 15 residues. The germline gives CDR1 MNHNY, CDR2 SVGAGI (reference sequence). V lost 2 bases and J 4 bases, leaving 14 bases between the germline ends. The CDR3 sequence is CASSYGIGGAETQYF. The CDR3 DNA reads TGTGCCAGCAGTTACGGTATAGGAGGAGCAGAGACCCAGTACTTC.

This clone was recorded at least ten times. The chain recombines TRBV9 with TRBJ2-2; the match to TRBD2 covers 9 bases. The length of the CDR3 is 14 residues. V lost 3 bases and J lost 5; bases outside the gene matches: 2. CDR1 is SGDLS and CDR2 is YYNGEE in the germline V gene. CDR3 in DNA: TGTGCCAGCAGCGGGACTAGCGTAACCGGGGAGCTGTTTTTT. Translated: CASSGTSVTGELFF.

The chain couples TRBV28 to TRBJ2-5, with TRBD1 as a possible D gene (5 bases). CDR3 length: 15 amino acids. Trimming pared 2 bases from V and 2 bases from J, leaving 12 bases between. In germline, CDR1 is MDHEN, CDR2 SYDVKM. The CDR3 DNA is TGTGCCAGCAGTTTAGGGCCAGGGTTTCAAGAGACCCAGTACTTC. This gives the protein CASSLGPGFQETQYF.

V and J are TRBV9 and TRBJ1-3; D unresolved. The CDR3 has 15 amino acids. The V end lost 0 bases, the J end lost 1 base, and 8 bases lay between the germline ends. Germline V gene data show CDR1 as SGDLS and CDR2 as YYNGEE. The CDR3 coding sequence is TGTGCCAGCAGCGTAGTCGGCGGATCTGGAAACACCATATATTTT. Amino acid sequence: CASSVVGGSGNTIYF.

V usage is TRBV12-1 and J usage is TRBJ2-5; the table assigns TRBD2, which was not confirmed against the DNA. TRBV12-1 counts as a pseudogene. There are 15 residues in the CDR3. CDR3 amino acids: CASSSRSAAQETQYF. As DNA, the CDR3 is TGTGCCAGCAGCTCCCGGTCAGCGGCCCAGGAGACCCAGTACTTC.

The chain joins TRBV3-1 (or the pseudogene TRBV3-2) to TRBJ2-7; weak D call: TRBD1 (6 bases). The germline V and J ends were trimmed by 1 base and 3 bases, with 16 bases remaining between them. The CDR3 sequence is 16 residues long. Per the germline V gene, CDR1 is LGHDT and CDR2 is YNNKEL (reference sequence). CDR3 nucleotide sequence: TGTGCCAGCAGCCAAGTAAGGCTTCCAGGGGTCTACGAGCAGTACTTC. Its protein product is CASSQVRLPGVYEQYF.

The chain links TRBV5-1 to TRBJ2-7, with 7 bases matching TRBD2. The CDR3 contains 16 residues. Trimming cost V 3 bases and J 0 bases; bases outside gene matches: 9. Germline CDR1 is SGHRS and CDR2 is YFSETQ. The CDR3 DNA follows: TGCGCCAGCAGCTCGGGAGGTGCGGGGTTCTCCTACGAGCAGTACTTC. Translated: CASSSGGAGFSYEQYF.

The genes are TRBV4-3 and TRBJ1-2; perhaps TRBD1 as D (5 bases). CDR1 is LGHNA, CDR2 YSLEER, per germline. The ends were cut back, 0 bases at V and 8 bases at J, with 25 bases in the middle. The CDR3 has 18 residues. CDR3 loop: CASSQDGDSYFETEGYTF. DNA of the CDR3: TGCGCCAGCAGCCAAGATGGAGACAGCTACTTCGAGACTGAAGGCTACACCTTC.

This chain uses TRBV2 with TRBJ1-6; D is unresolved. V lost 7 bases and J lost 8, with 12 bases in between. Germline V gene sequence: CDR1 SNHLY, CDR2 FYNNEI. The CDR3 spans 13 residues. CDR3 sequence (DNA): TGTGCCAGCACGGGAAGATATGATTCACCCCTCCACTTT. This encodes CASTGRYDSPLHF.

The chain is built from TRBV10-3 and TRBJ2-2; D may be TRBD2 (5 bases). CDR1 ENHRY and CDR2 SYGVKD come from the germline V gene. The CDR3 has 17 residues. V was shortened by 4 bases and J by 7 bases, with 22 bases between the two germline ends. The CDR3 is CAISGNRGIGRNGELFF. The CDR3 coding sequence is TGTGCCATCAGTGGGAATCGGGGTATTGGCAGGAACGGGGAGCTGTTTTTT.

The rearrangement joins TRBV2 to TRBJ2-7; a possible D gene is TRBD2 (5 bases). V was trimmed by 3 bases and J by 3 bases, leaving 15 bases between them. Germline values: CDR1 SNHLY, CDR2 FYNNEI. This CDR3 spans 15 amino acids. The CDR3 spells CASSDVWETIYEQYF. CDR3 in DNA: TGTGCCAGCAGTGATGTGTGGGAGACGATCTACGAGCAGTACTTC.

The chain has TRBV2 and TRBJ1-1, with a weak D call TRBD1 (5 bases). The CDR3 is made up of 14 amino acids. Trimming took 7 bases from V and 1 from J, leaving 13 bases between them. Germline values: CDR1 SNHLY, CDR2 FYNNEI. The DNA for the CDR3 is TGTGCCAGCATCAAGGGAGGGGCGAACACTGAAGCTTTCTTT. It yields the protein CASIKGGANTEAFF.

This chain joins TRBV2 and TRBJ2-5, with 7 bases lining up with TRBD1. CDR3 length equals 15 residues. V was pared by 2 bases and J by 4 bases, with 7 bases of the junction left unmatched. Germline-derived CDR1 and CDR2 are SNHLY and FYNNEI. For the CDR3, the DNA is TGTGCCAGCAGTGAACAGGGACAGCCATCAGAGACCCAGTACTTC. Its translation: CASSEQGQPSETQYF.

V is TRBV18 and J is TRBJ1-1, with 8 nucleotides matching TRBD1. V was pared by 6 bases and J by 5 bases, with 5 bases of the junction left unmatched. The CDR3 totals 13 residues. Germline V gene sequence: CDR1 KGHSH, CDR2 LQKENI. CDR3 nucleotides: TGTGCCAGCTCCGGACAGGGAAAGACTGAAGCTTTCTTT. Its translation: CASSGQGKTEAFF.

V usage is TRBV3-1 (or the pseudogene TRBV3-2) and J usage is TRBJ2-1, with D hard to call. This CDR3 contains 18 residues. The germline CDR1 and CDR2 sequences are LGHDT and YNNKEL (reference sequence). The V and J ends lost 0 bases and 2 bases respectively, with 17 bases between them. The CDR3 region is CASSQDFGWQRAYNEQFF. CDR3 DNA: TGTGCCAGCAGCCAAGATTTTGGCTGGCAGCGCGCCTACAATGAGCAGTTCTTC.

The chain carries TRBV7-6 and TRBJ2-2; 12 nucleotides line up with TRBD2. The CDR3 covers 16 residues. J lost 5 bases, V lost 4 bases, and 5 bases had no gene match. Germline V lookup: CDR1 SGHVS, CDR2 FNYEAQ. In DNA form, the CDR3 reads TGTGCCAGCAGCTCTAGCGGGAGGGGCGGGACCGGGGAGCTGTTTTTT. This gives the protein CASSSSGRGGTGELFF.

V and J are TRBV6-5 and TRBJ2-1, with 9 bases lining up with TRBD2. This CDR3 is built from 16 residues. Germline V CDR1 and CDR2: MNHEY, SVGAGI. The V segment lost 4 bases and the J segment 4 bases; nucleotides outside the gene matches: 8. For the CDR3, the DNA is TGTGCCAGCAGTTCCTCAGGACTAGCGCCGTACAATGAGCAGTTCTTC. Translated: CASSSSGLAPYNEQFF.

This clone was recorded a few times. The V call is TRBV2, the J call TRBJ2-7; 8 bases match TRBD2. Germline CDR1 and CDR2: SNHLY and FYNNEI. V was clipped by 8 bases and J by 4 bases; unmatched bases: 4. The CDR3 length is 12 residues. CDR3 residues: CASREGIYEQYF. The CDR3 nucleotides are TGTGCCAGCCGGGAGGGCATTTACGAGCAGTACTTC.

The chain joins TRBV6-6 to TRBJ1-1; the match to TRBD1 covers 7 bases. Unmatched junction bases numbered 2, after V lost 1 base and J lost 3 bases. The CDR3 is 14 residues long. The germline gives CDR1 MNHNY, CDR2 SVGAGI (reference sequence). The DNA for the CDR3 is TGTGCCAGCAGTTACTTCACAGGGGACACTGAAGCTTTCTTT. Its translation is CASSYFTGDTEAFF.